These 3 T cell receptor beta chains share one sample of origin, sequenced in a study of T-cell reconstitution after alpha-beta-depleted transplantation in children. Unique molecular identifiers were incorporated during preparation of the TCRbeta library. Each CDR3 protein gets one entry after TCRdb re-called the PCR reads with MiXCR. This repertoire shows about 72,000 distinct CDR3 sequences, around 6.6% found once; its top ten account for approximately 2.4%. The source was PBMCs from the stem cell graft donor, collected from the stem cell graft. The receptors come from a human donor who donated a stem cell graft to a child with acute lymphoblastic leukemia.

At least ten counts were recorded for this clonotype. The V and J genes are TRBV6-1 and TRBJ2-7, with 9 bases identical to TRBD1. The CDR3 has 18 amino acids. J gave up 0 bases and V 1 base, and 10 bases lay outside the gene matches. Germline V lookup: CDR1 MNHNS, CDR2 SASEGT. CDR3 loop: CASSEGGQGYSSSYEQYF. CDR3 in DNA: TGTGCCAGCAGTGAAGGGGGACAGGGATATTCGAGCTCCTACGAGCAGTACTTC.

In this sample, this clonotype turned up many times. Written as DNA, the CDR3 is TGTGCCAGCAGTTATGGCGGGGGCATTTCTGGGGCCAACGTCCTGACTTTC. Encoded protein: CASSYGGGISGANVLTF. V gene TRBV6-2 or TRBV6-3 combines with J gene TRBJ2-6, with a possible D match to TRBD2 (7 bases). CDR1 MNHEY and CDR2 SVGEGT come from the germline V gene. The CDR3 is 17 residues long. Trimming stripped 3 bases from V and 1 base from J, with 13 bases between.

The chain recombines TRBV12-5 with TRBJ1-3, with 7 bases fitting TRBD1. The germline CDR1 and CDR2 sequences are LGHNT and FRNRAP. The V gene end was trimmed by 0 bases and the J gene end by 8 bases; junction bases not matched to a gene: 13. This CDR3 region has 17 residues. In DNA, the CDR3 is TGTGCTAGTGGTTTGGTACGATGGGACAGATTCTTCGACACCATATATTTT. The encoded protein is CASGLVRWDRFFDTIYF.